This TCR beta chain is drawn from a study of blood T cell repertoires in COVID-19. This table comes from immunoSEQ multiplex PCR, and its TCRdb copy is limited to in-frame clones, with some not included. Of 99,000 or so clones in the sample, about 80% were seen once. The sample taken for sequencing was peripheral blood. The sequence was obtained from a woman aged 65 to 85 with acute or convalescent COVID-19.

CDR3: CASSSSSGPDRDTQYF. The CDR3 nucleotides read TGTGCCAGCAGTTCGTCTAGCGGGCCGGATAGGGATACGCAGTATTTT. This rearrangement joins TRBV28 to TRBJ2-3; 8 bases map to TRBD2. The CDR3 consists of 16 residues. V trimming: 4 bases; J trimming: 6 bases; junction bases outside the gene matches: 12. Germline lookup yields CDR1 MDHEN and CDR2 SYDVKM.